This TCR beta chain is from a study of blood T cell repertoires in COVID-19 (dated by TCRdb to the early 2020s). For the study in its entirety: Samples covering the acute and convalescent phases of COVID-19 were provided by collaborators in the United States, Italy and Spain. Deeply sampled blood TCRbeta repertoires from subjects exposed to, actively infected with, or recovered from COVID-19 were included in the dataset. The samples were drawn from two sources: the first 160 participants of the ongoing ImmuneRACE study, and 1,000 to 1,500 subjects contributed by 6 global collaborators. The material from the prospective study consisted of cDNA or gDNA derived from T cells, B-cell-depleted T cells, or PBMCs. The repertoires were released in a freely available public database intended as a resource for research on the immune response to SARS-CoV-2. HLA class I and class II types, where available, came from metadata supplied by the sample provider rather than from assay-based typing. Sample metadata almost always included a de-identified subject ID, COVID-19 status, age in years and sex. Beyond this particular receptor, the publication reports: The quantity of clinical and demographic metadata differed by source and by participant and was supplied without curation.

TCRbeta CDR3 regions were amplified from genomic DNA by means of the immunoSEQ Assay, a bias-controlled multiplex PCR. Turning to the authors' computational methods: The number of nucleated cells in each sample was estimated by amplification of reference gene primers within the assay. To quantify the absolute abundance of each unique TCRbeta CDR3 rearrangement, sequence reads were collapsed and filtered. For each sample, productive Simpson clonality was calculated by taking the square root of Simpson's diversity index across productive rearrangements. TCRdb's version of the immuneACCESS table is confined to in-frame rearrangements and falls short of the full clone set. An unresolved V gene accounts for under half of the shortfall where checked; the remainder is of unknown origin. D and trimming were read from the DNA, whereas the V and J calls and clone size are those reported in that table. This sample holds 200,000 to 250,000 clones; approximately 86% were observed only once. The biggest ten clones account for around 1.3% of the sample.

At one collaborating source in Seattle, patients were enrolled during active infection and were followed longitudinally through the course of disease. Collaborating institutions collected whole blood in K2EDTA tubes following their own protocols. For TCRbeta analysis, collaborators shipped samples as frozen whole blood, isolated PBMCs, or DNA extracted from either of those sample types. The CDR3 has 14 amino acids, counting the end cysteine and phenylalanine. The retained sequence is limited to the CDR3, 42 bases, with the frame set at the first base. V ends up 6 bases short and J 3 bases short, with an unmatched junction base count of 5. Based on the germline V gene, the CDR1 and CDR2 sequences are MNHEY and SVGAGI. On this clone itself: The specificity of this receptor is unknown. No qualities accompany the bases; no much larger clone lies one base away.

The sample was peripheral blood. The chain is assembled from TRBV6-5 and TRBJ1-1, with TRBD1 matching 9 junction bases. This clonotype was sampled from a woman aged 25 to 39 with COVID-19, enrolled during active disease. The base sequence is TGTGCCAGCAGAGACTACAGGGGGCACACTGAAGCTTTCTTT. It specifies CASRDYRGHTEAFF.